The next 2 T cell receptor beta chains were all read from a single sample in a study of T cell repertoires in cytomegalovirus infection. These receptors have no known antigen. A single record per CDR3 protein comes from TCRdb applying MiXCR to the reads. The top ten clones hold 50% to 70% of a sample with some 71,000 distinct CDR3 sequences, around 28% of them seen once. Source: CD8+ T cells from cultured PBMCs, taken from culture after CMV antigen stimulation. Source of these receptors: a human donor in good health (CMV status not recorded). Some clones in this sample may be carry-over from other donors' samples.

This clonotype has just a few counts. The J gene is TRBJ2-7, the V gene TRBV9; TRBD1 or TRBD2 may be the D gene (5 bases each). Trimming pared 0 bases from V and 2 bases from J, leaving 9 bases between. Germline lookup yields CDR1 SGDLS and CDR2 YYNGEE. CDR3 length: 14 amino acids. Written as DNA, the CDR3 is TGTGCCAGCAGCGTAGGCCAGGGAGCCTACGAGCAGTACTTC. Translation: CASSVGQGAYEQYF.

This chain links TRBV7-6 with TRBJ1-2, with D hard to call. The CDR3 runs 13 residues. From germline, CDR1 is SGHVS and CDR2 FNYEAQ. Between the trimmed V and J ends, which lost 0 bases and 4 bases, there was a span of 6 bases. CDR3: CASSLAASYGYTF. The CDR3 DNA reads as TGTGCCAGCAGCTTAGCCGCCAGCTATGGCTACACCTTC.